This entry is about one TCR beta chain. These data belong to a study of blood T cell repertoires in COVID-19. Turning to the study itself: Material from acute and convalescent COVID-19 was sourced from the United States, Italy and Spain. In each case, the material was cDNA or gDNA derived from T cells, B-cell-depleted T cells, or PBMCs.

In the authors' workflow: Nucleated cell counts were estimated from reference gene primer amplification. Sequencing was performed with immunoSEQ multiplex PCR; in TCRdb, only in-frame clones are kept and a portion is missing. The DNA gave D and trimming, while V, J and clone size come from that table. Of more than 50,000 clones in the sample, 60% to 85% were seen once. Trimming took 3 bases from V and 6 from J; bases not matched to a gene: 9. This CDR3 has 15 residues. CDR1 and CDR2 from the germline V gene are SGHDT and YYEEEE. The chain uses TRBV5-6 and TRBJ2-3; 8 bases agree with TRBD2. This receptor was obtained from an elderly woman with acute or convalescent COVID-19. Sequenced material: peripheral blood. CDR3 loop: CASSSPGLVYDTQYF. The CDR3 nucleotides read TGTGCCAGCAGCTCCCCGGGACTAGTCTACGATACGCAGTATTTT.